Listed below are T cell receptor beta chains from one sample, sequenced in a study of preoperative IRX-2 immunotherapy in early breast cancer. TCRdb's table, derived via immunoSEQ multiplex PCR, lists solely in-frame clones and lacks some. The sample shows 32,000 or so clones, roughly four fifths of them seen only once. This sample comprised lymph node tissue, obtained from a patient treated with IRX-2 immunotherapy. The receptors derive from a human donor with breast cancer. CDR3s leave out the opening cysteine and the closing phenylalanine or tryptophan. The D gene is left open where the match is weak.

v_call	j_call	d_call	cdr3_aa
TRBV6-7	TRBJ2-7	TRBD2	ASRTLAGYEQY
TRBV28	TRBJ1-1	.	ASSLGGENTEAF
TRBV6-8	TRBJ2-2	.	AISGQVRTPLNTGELF
TRBV19	TRBJ1-4	TRBD1	ASRDRGRLGEKLF
TRBV30	TRBJ2-1	.	AWTQNNEQF
TRBV28	TRBJ2-2	TRBD2	ASRSLSGGNLELF
TRBV6-8	TRBJ1-5	.	ASSYRSLGANQPQH
TRBV19	TRBJ1-4	.	ASKPGGGRTATNEKLF
TRBV23-1	TRBJ1-2	.	ASSQYSMGNYGYT
TRBV13	TRBJ2-1	.	ASSLVLSSNEQF
TRBV18	TRBJ1-1	.	ASSPTRGEAF
TRBV29-1	TRBJ1-2	.	SAWDQESNYGYT
TRBV30	TRBJ2-5	.	AWSVVLSTQY
TRBV6-8	TRBJ2-2	.	ASSGLNTGELF
TRBV28	TRBJ1-4	.	ASSSGGRSNEKLF
TRBV4-1	TRBJ1-4	.	TSSLEDWTEMPEKLF
TRBV19	TRBJ1-5	.	ASSPREVQPQH
TRBV15	TRBJ2-1	TRBD2	ATSGLYSGKPNNEQF
TRBV18	TRBJ2-1	TRBD1	ASSPLGQGASNEQF
TRBV7-8	TRBJ2-2	TRBD2	ASSYSGENTGELF
TRBV6-4	TRBJ2-1	TRBD1	ASSSDRGHYNEQF
TRBV12-5	TRBJ1-3	.	ASGPGTRNTIY
TRBV6-8	TRBJ2-3	.	ASSYMSTFATQY
TRBV6-8	TRBJ2-1	.	ASSSGGWIDEQF
TRBV6-8	TRBJ2-5	TRBD2	ASSYSSPSGNEETQY
TRBV28	TRBJ1-4	TRBD1	ATDAGQDEKLF
TRBV18	TRBJ1-1	TRBD1	ASSPNLQDRGYTEAF
TRBV6-8	TRBJ1-2	TRBD1	ASSYGQGPGYT
TRBV15	TRBJ1-5	TRBD1	ATSPPYLNRGGQPQH
TRBV18	TRBJ2-2	TRBD2	ASSPGLSNTGELF
TRBV29-1	TRBJ2-2	.	SVEELGRRNTGELF
TRBV18	TRBJ1-5	TRBD1	ASSRAEGARNQPQH
TRBV15	TRBJ2-5	.	ATSSERTQETQY
TRBV6-8	TRBJ1-1	.	ASSGSWGQNTEAF
TRBV27	TRBJ1-4	TRBD1	ASSLLGETGTGAEKLF
TRBV15	TRBJ2-2	TRBD2	ATSARLADTGELF
TRBV7-6	TRBJ1-2	.	ASSFRGANYGYT
TRBV28	TRBJ1-4	.	ASSLSVGDGGEKLF
TRBV9	TRBJ1-2	.	ASSAGIYYGYT
TRBV28	TRBJ2-7	TRBD2	ASSLFSLREGRYEQY
TRBV2	TRBJ1-3	.	ASSEARVISGNTIY
TRBV19	TRBJ1-1	.	ASSILGNAEAF
TRBV28	TRBJ1-3	.	ASSSVFGNTIY
TRBV10-3	TRBJ2-7	.	AITRDKSYEQY
TRBV28	TRBJ1-2	.	ASSSLASFYGYT
TRBV19	TRBJ2-1	.	ASSIYNEQF
TRBV6-8	TRBJ2-3	.	ASTPLARGTDTQY
TRBV5-1	TRBJ1-2	TRBD1	ASSGDRGVPLYGYT